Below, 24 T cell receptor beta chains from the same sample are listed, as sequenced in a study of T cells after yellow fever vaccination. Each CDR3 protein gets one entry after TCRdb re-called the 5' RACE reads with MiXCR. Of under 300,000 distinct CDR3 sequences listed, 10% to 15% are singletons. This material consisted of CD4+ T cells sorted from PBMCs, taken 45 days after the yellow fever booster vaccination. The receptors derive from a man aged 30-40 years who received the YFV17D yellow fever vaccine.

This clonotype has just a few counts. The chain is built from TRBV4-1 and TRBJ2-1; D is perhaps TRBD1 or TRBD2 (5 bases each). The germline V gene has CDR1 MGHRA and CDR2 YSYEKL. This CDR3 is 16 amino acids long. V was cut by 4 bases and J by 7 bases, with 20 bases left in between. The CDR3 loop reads CASSPRDWGRSNEQFF. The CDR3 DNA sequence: TGCGCCAGCAGCCCCCGGGATTGGGGGAGATCAAATGAGCAGTTCTTC.

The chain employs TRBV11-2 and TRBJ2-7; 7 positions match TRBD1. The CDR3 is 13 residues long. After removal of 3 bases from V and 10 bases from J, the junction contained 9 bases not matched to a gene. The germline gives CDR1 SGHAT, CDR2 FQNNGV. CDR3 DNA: TGTGCCAGCAGCTTCTACGGACAGGCCGTCCAGTACTTC. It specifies CASSFYGQAVQYF.

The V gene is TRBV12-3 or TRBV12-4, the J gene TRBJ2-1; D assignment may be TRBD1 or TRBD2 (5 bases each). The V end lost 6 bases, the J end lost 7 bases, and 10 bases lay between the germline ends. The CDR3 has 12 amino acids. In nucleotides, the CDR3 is TGTGCCAGCAGCCCCAGGGAGAATGAGCAGTTCTTC. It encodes CASSPRENEQFF.

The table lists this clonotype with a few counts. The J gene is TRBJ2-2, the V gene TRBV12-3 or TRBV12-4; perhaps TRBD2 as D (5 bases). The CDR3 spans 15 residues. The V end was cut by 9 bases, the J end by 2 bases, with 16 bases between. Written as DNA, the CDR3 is TGTGCCAGTGGAAGCGGCCCCACCAACACCGGGGAGCTGTTTTTT. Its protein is CASGSGPTNTGELFF.

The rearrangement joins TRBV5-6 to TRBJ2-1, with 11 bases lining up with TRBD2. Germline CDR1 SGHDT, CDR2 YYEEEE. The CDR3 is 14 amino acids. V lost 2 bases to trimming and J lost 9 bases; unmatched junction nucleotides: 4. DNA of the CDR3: TGTGCCAGCAGCTTCACTAGCGGGAGCATTGAGCAGTTCTTC. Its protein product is CASSFTSGSIEQFF.

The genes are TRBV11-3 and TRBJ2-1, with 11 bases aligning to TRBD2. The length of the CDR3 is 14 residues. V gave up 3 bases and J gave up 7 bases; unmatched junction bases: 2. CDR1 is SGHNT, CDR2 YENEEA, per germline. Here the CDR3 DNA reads TGTGCCAGCAGCTTTAGCGGGAGGGCTAATGAGCAGTTCTTC. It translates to CASSFSGRANEQFF.

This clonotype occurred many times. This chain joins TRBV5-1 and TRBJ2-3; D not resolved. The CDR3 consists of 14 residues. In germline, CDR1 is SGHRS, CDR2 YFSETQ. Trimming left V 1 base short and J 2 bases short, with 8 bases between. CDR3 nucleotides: TGCGCCAGCAGCTTGTATGGGCTCACAGATACGCAGTATTTT. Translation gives CASSLYGLTDTQYF.

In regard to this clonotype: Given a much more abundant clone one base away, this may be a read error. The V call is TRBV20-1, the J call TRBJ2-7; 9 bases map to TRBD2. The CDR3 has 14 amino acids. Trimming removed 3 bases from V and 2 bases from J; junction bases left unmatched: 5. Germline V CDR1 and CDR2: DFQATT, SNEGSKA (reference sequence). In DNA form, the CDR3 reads TGCAGTGCTAGGCGACTAGCGGTTGCCTACGAGCAGTACTTC. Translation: CSARRLAVAYEQYF.

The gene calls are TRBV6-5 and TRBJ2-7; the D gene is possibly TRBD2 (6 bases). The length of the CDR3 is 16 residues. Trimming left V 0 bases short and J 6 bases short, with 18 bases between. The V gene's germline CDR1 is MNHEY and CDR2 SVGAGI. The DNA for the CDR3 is TGTGCCAGCAGTTACTCGAGGGGTGGAGGGATCGGCGAGCAGTACTTC. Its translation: CASSYSRGGGIGEQYF.

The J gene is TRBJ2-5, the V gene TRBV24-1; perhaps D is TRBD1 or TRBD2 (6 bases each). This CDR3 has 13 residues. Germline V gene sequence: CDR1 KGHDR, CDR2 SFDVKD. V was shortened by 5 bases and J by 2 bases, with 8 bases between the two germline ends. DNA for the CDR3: TGTGCCACCAGTGGAGGGGGGCAAGAGACCCAGTACTTC. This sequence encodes CATSGGGQETQYF.

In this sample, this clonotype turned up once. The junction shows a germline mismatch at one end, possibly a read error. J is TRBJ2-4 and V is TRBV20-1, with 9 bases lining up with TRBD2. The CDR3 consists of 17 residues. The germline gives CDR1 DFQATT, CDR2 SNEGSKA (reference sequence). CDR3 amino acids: CCASPGLAGIAKNIQYF. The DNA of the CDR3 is TGCTGTGCTAGCCCGGGACTAGCCGGGATTGCCAAAAACATTCAGTACTTC.

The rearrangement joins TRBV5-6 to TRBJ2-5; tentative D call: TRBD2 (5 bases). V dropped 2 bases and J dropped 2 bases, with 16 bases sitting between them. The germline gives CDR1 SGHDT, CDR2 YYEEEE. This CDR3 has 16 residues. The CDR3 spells CASSLYRGSVQETQYF. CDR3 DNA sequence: TGTGCCAGCAGCTTATACCGAGGTAGCGTTCAAGAGACCCAGTACTTC.

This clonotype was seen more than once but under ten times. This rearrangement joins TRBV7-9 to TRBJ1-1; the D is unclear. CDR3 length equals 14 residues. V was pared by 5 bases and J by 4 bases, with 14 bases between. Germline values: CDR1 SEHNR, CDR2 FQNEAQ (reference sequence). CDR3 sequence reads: CASSLSTSPTEAFF. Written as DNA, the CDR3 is TGTGCCAGCAGCCTCTCTACGTCTCCCACTGAAGCTTTCTTT.

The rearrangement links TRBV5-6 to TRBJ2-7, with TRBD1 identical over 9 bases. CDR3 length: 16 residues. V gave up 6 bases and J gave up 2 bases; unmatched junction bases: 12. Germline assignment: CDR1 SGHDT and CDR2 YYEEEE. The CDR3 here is CASTSAHRGLTYEQYF. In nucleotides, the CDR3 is TGTGCCAGCACCTCCGCCCACAGGGGGCTGACCTACGAGCAGTACTTC. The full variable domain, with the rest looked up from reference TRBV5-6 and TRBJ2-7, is DAGVTQSPTHLIKTRGQQVTLRCSPKSGHDTVSWYQQALGQGPQFIFQYYEEEERQRGNFPDRFSGHQFPNYSSELNVNALLLGDSALYLCASTSAHRGLTYEQYFGPGTRLTVT.

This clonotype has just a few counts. Here the CDR3 reads CSATDRGRKETQYF. CDR3 DNA sequence: TGCAGTGCTACCGACAGGGGGCGGAAAGAGACCCAGTACTTC. This sequence joins TRBV20-1 and TRBJ2-5, with TRBD1 matching over 10 bases. Germline CDR1 reads DFQATT; CDR2 reads SNEGSKA (reference sequence). The CDR3 length is 14 residues. Trimming removed 4 bases from V and 3 bases from J; junction bases left unmatched: 5.

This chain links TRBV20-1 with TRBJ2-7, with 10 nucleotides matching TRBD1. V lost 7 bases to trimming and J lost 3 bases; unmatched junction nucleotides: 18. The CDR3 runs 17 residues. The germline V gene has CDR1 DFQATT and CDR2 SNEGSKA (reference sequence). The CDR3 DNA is TGCAGTGTAATAGATCCCTCCCTGGGACAGGGGAACTACGAGCAGTACTTC. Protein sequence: CSVIDPSLGQGNYEQYF.

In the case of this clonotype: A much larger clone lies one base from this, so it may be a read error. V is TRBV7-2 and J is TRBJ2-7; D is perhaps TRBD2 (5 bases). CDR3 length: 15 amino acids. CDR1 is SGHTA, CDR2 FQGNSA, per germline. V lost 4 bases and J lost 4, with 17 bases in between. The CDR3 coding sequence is TGTGCCAGCAGCTCTAGAACCGGGGTCGAATACGAGCAGTACTTC. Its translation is CASSSRTGVEYEQYF.

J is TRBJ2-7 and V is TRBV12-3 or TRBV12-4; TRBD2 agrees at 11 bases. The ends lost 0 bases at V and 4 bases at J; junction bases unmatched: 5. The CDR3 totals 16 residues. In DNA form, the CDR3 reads TGTGCCAGCAGTTTAGCATTCGGGACTAGCGGTTACGAGCAGTACTTC. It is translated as CASSLAFGTSGYEQYF.

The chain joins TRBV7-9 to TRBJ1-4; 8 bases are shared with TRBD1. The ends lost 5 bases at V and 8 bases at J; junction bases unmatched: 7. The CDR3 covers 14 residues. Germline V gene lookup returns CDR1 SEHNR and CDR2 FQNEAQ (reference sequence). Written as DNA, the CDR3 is TGTGCCAGCAGCCCACAGGGGGGAGGAGAAAAACTGTTTTTT. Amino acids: CASSPQGGGEKLFF.

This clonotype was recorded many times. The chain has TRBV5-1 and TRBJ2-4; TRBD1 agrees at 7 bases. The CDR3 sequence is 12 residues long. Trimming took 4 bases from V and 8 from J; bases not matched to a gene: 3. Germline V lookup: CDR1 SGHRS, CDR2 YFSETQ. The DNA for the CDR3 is TGCGCCAGCAGCCGACAGGGTGACATTCAGTACTTC. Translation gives CASSRQGDIQYF.

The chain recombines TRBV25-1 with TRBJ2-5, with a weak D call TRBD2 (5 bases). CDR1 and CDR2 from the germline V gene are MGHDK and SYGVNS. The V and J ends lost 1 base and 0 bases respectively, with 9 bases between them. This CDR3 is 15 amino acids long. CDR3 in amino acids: CASSEWGAHQETQYF. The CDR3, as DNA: TGTGCCAGCAGTGAATGGGGAGCCCACCAAGAGACCCAGTACTTC.

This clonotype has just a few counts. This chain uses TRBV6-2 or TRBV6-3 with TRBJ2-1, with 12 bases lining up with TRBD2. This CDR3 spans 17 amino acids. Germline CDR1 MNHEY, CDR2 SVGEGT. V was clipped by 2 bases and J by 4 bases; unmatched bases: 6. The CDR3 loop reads CASSYARLAGVYNEQFF. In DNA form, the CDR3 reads TGTGCCAGCAGTTACGCTCGACTAGCGGGAGTATACAATGAGCAGTTCTTC.

The CDR3 DNA sequence: TGTGCCAGCAGTCGGACAGGGTTTGGTAATCAGCCCCAGCATTTT. Its translation is CASSRTGFGNQPQHF. The V and J genes are TRBV27 and TRBJ1-5, with 8 bases identical to TRBD1. The germline CDR1 and CDR2 sequences are MNHEY and SMNVEV (reference sequence). V lost 5 bases and J lost 4; bases outside the gene matches: 7. The CDR3 length is 15 residues.

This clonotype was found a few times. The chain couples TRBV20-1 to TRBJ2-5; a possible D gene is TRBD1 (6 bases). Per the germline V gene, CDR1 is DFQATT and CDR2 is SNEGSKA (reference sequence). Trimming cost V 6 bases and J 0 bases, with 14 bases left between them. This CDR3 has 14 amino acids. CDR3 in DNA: TGCAGTGCCGGGCGCCAGGGGAACCAAGAGACCCAGTACTTC. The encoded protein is CSAGRQGNQETQYF.